These 24 T cell receptor beta chains were all obtained from the same sample, sequenced in a study of early T cells in non-severe SARS-CoV-2 infection. One entry per CDR3 protein results from TCRdb running MiXCR on the 5' RACE reads. This sample has 50,000 or so distinct CDR3 sequences, with about 10% found just once. Sequenced input: whole blood. These receptors originate from an adult who was a healthcare worker with PCR-confirmed SARS-CoV-2 infection or an uninfected control (not recorded which).

This clonotype was recorded a few times. This chain uses TRBV6-2 or TRBV6-3 with TRBJ1-1, with D hard to call. This CDR3 is built from 12 residues. Germline V gene data show CDR1 as MNHEY and CDR2 as SVGEGT. Trimming removed 3 bases from V and 1 base from J, with 3 bases in between. CDR3 in DNA: TGTGCCAGCAGTTATTGGAACACTGAAGCTTTCTTT. Residues: CASSYWNTEAFF.

The table lists this clonotype with a few counts. V and J are TRBV14 and TRBJ2-2; 8 bases line up with TRBD2. This CDR3 has 16 residues. The germline V gene encodes CDR1 SGHDN and CDR2 FVKESK. Unmatched junction bases numbered 6, after V lost 6 bases and J lost 0 bases. The CDR3 loop is CASRTGGGANTGELFF. The CDR3 DNA is TGTGCCAGCAGAACCGGGGGGGGCGCGAACACCGGGGAGCTGTTTTTT. Based on the CDR3 plus reference TRBV14 and TRBJ2-2, the full variable domain is EAGVTQFPSHSVIEKGQTVTLRCDPISGHDNLYWYRRVMGKEIKFLLHFVKESKQDESGMPNNRFLAERTGGTYSTLKVQPAELEDSGVYFCASRTGGGANTGELFFGEGSRLTVL.

This clonotype appeared many times. The J gene is TRBJ2-7, the V gene TRBV7-9; a possible D gene is TRBD2 (6 bases). Trimming left V 1 base short and J 6 bases short, with 10 bases between. Germline values: CDR1 SEHNR, CDR2 FQNEAQ (reference sequence). The CDR3 spans 13 residues. In nucleotides, the CDR3 is TGTGCCAGCAGCTTAGGGGGAGGAGGCGAGCAGTACTTC. Translated: CASSLGGGGEQYF.

The J gene is TRBJ2-3, the V gene TRBV6-5; TRBD2 aligns across 7 bases. Germline loops: CDR1 MNHEY, CDR2 SVGAGI. V shed 6 bases and J 2 bases; nucleotides not matched to a gene: 14. The CDR3 contains 17 residues. CDR3 nucleotide sequence: TGTGCCAGCAGCCTTAGCGTCGCTAGCGGATACACAGATACGCAGTATTTT. Translated, it gives CASSLSVASGYTDTQYF.

J is TRBJ1-5 and V is TRBV12-3 or TRBV12-4, with 7 bases identical to TRBD1. J lost 10 bases, V lost 1 base, and 10 bases had no gene match. The CDR3 length is 15 residues. CDR3 amino acids: CASSLDRDSYRPQHF. The CDR3 DNA reads TGTGCCAGCAGTTTAGATCGGGACAGCTATCGTCCCCAGCATTTT.

This clonotype was counted only a few times. A much bigger clone sits one base away, suggesting this may be a read error. The chain carries TRBV27 and TRBJ1-2; D unclear. V was trimmed by 3 bases and J by 6 bases, leaving 11 bases between them. CDR1 and CDR2 from the germline V gene are MNHEY and SMNVEV (reference sequence). The CDR3 has 13 amino acids. In nucleotides, the CDR3 is TGTGCCAGCAGTTTTGGGGTTTCCCATGGCTACACCTTC. Translated, it gives CASSFGVSHGYTF.

The chain has TRBV25-1 and TRBJ2-7, with 10 bases aligning to TRBD1. CDR3 length: 17 residues. Per germline, CDR1 MGHDK and CDR2 SYGVNS. After removal of 4 bases from V and 6 bases from J, the junction contained 15 bases not matched to a gene. CDR3 protein: CASSGERQGAPPGEQYF. In DNA form, the CDR3 reads TGTGCCAGCAGTGGAGAGAGACAGGGGGCACCTCCGGGCGAGCAGTACTTC.

This rearrangement joins TRBV7-2 to TRBJ1-1; the D gene is possibly TRBD1 (5 bases). The CDR3 consists of 14 residues. Germline loops: CDR1 SGHTA, CDR2 FQGNSA. V lost 2 bases and J 3 bases, leaving 10 bases between the germline ends. The CDR3 protein is CASSLWGTDTEAFF. CDR3 nucleotides: TGTGCCAGCAGCTTATGGGGGACGGACACTGAAGCTTTCTTT.

This chain joins TRBV12-3 or TRBV12-4 and TRBJ1-1; tentative D call: TRBD1 (6 bases). The CDR3 length is 13 residues. Deletions cut 4 bases from V and 4 bases from J, with 10 bases between. This CDR3 reads CASSSKGGTEAFF. DNA of the CDR3: TGTGCCAGCAGTTCAAAAGGGGGCACTGAAGCTTTCTTT.

The V and J genes are TRBV20-1 and TRBJ2-3, with a tentative D call TRBD1 (5 bases). CDR1 is DFQATT, CDR2 SNEGSKA, per germline (reference sequence). V was clipped by 3 bases and J by 4 bases, with 17 bases between them. The CDR3 has 15 residues. This CDR3 is CSASPDSFWADTQYF. The CDR3 DNA reads as TGCAGTGCTAGCCCAGACAGCTTCTGGGCAGATACGCAGTATTTT.

As regards this clonotype: The junction departs from the called germline gene at one end, perhaps through a read error. The chain recombines TRBV4-3 with TRBJ2-7, with 7 positions matching TRBD1. CDR1 is LGHNA and CDR2 is YSLEER in the germline V gene. The CDR3 is 13 residues long. CDR3 coding DNA: TGCGCCAGCAGCCTCGGACAGGCGCCTCCTCTCTCCTTC. As protein: CASSLGQAPPLSF.

The table lists this clonotype with many counts. This chain links TRBV16 with TRBJ1-5; D not resolved. The CDR3 sequence is 16 residues long. In germline, CDR1 is KGHSY, CDR2 FQNENV. Trimming took 6 bases from V and 0 from J, leaving 15 bases between them. The CDR3 DNA follows: TGTGCCAGCAGTCGAGCGGGGTCCCATAGCAATCAGCCCCAGCATTTT. Its translation is CASSRAGSHSNQPQHF.

This clonotype was observed at least ten times. J is TRBJ1-5 and V is TRBV19; D is possibly TRBD1 (5 bases). CDR3 length: 17 amino acids. V dropped 11 bases and J dropped 2 bases, with 25 bases sitting between them. Germline V gene lookup returns CDR1 LNHDA and CDR2 SQIVND (reference sequence). The DNA of the CDR3 is TGTGCCGCTGGGAGGGGCGCGGTGACCTTGGGCAATCAGCCCCAGCATTTT. The encoded protein is CAAGRGAVTLGNQPQHF. The full variable domain, rest sourced from reference TRBV19 and TRBJ1-5, is DGGITQSPKYLFRKEGQNVTLSCEQNLNHDAMYWYRQDPGQGLRLIYYSQIVNDFQKGDIAEGYSVSREKKESFPLTVTSAQKNPTAFYLCAAGRGAVTLGNQPQHFGDGTRLSIL.

This clonotype came up a few times. The chain has TRBV3-1 and TRBJ2-2; D gene uncertain. The V end lost 5 bases, the J end lost 7 bases, and 8 bases lay between the germline ends. Germline V gene data show CDR1 as LGHDT and CDR2 as YNNKEL (reference sequence). The CDR3 is 12 residues long. The CDR3 loop is CASSRGDGELFF. CDR3 bases: TGTGCCAGCAGCAGAGGTGACGGGGAGCTGTTTTTT.

The V call is TRBV11-2, the J call TRBJ2-1; no firm D call. The CDR3 runs to 16 residues. V dropped 1 base and J dropped 7 bases, with 17 bases sitting between them. Germline assignment: CDR1 SGHAT and CDR2 FQNNGV. CDR3 bases: TGTGCCAGCAGCTTAGGTTGGCGCTCAAGTAGGAATGAGCAGTTCTTC. Encoded protein: CASSLGWRSSRNEQFF.

This clonotype was found a few times. The chain couples TRBV5-1 to TRBJ2-7; no clear D gene. V lost 3 bases to trimming and J lost 5 bases, with 12 bases between them. The germline V gene has CDR1 SGHRS and CDR2 YFSETQ. This CDR3 is built from 13 residues. The CDR3 spells CASSSPQNNEQYF. In DNA form, the CDR3 reads TGCGCCAGCAGCTCACCGCAGAACAACGAGCAGTACTTC.

This clonotype was recorded at least ten times. The rearrangement joins TRBV25-1 to TRBJ1-5; a possible D gene is TRBD1 (5 bases). Trimming cost V 10 bases and J 12 bases, with 25 bases left between them. The CDR3 is 14 residues long. Germline CDR1 MGHDK, CDR2 SYGVNS. The CDR3 protein is CAISEGRGRRNQHF. The CDR3 region has the DNA TGTGCCATTTCGGAGGGACGCGGCAGACGGAACCAGCATTTT.

The table lists this clonotype with many counts. The chain links TRBV7-9 to TRBJ2-5; D may be TRBD1 or TRBD2 (5 bases each). The CDR3 contains 15 residues. Germline CDR1 and CDR2: SEHNR and FQNEAQ (reference sequence). With 3 bases removed from V and 2 bases from J, the gap between germline ends came to 13 bases. Written as DNA, the CDR3 is TGTGCCAGCAGCTTCGGGACCGGGCCGCAAGAGACCCAGTACTTC. Its translation: CASSFGTGPQETQYF.

At least ten counts were recorded for this clonotype. J is TRBJ2-1 and V is TRBV30; D is possibly TRBD1 (5 bases). This CDR3 has 13 residues. V gave up 0 bases and J gave up 4 bases, with 7 bases separating them. CDR1 and CDR2 from the germline V gene are GTSNPN and SVGIG (reference sequence). The CDR3 coding sequence is TGTGCCTGGAGTGTAGGACATTACAATGAGCAGTTCTTC. This encodes CAWSVGHYNEQFF. Full variable domain (rest looked up from reference TRBV30 and TRBJ2-1): SQTIHQWPATLVQPVGSPLSLECTVEGTSNPNLYWYRQAAGRGLQLLFYSVGIGQISSEVPQNLSASRPQDRQFILSSKKLLLSDSGFYLCAWSVGHYNEQFFGPGTRLTVL.

The rearrangement joins TRBV6-1 to TRBJ2-7, with 12 bases matching TRBD2. The junction had 13 bases not matched to a gene; V was cut back by 7 bases and J by 0 bases. Germline CDR1 MNHNS, CDR2 SASEGT. The CDR3 length is 18 residues. Here the CDR3 reads CASIYRLAGDLTSYEQYF. The CDR3 DNA follows: TGTGCCAGCATCTACAGACTAGCGGGGGACCTCACCTCCTACGAGCAGTACTTC.

This clonotype has a count of ten or more. The chain combines TRBV20-1 with TRBJ2-7, with no clear D. This CDR3 is 13 amino acids long. Trimming left V 1 base short and J 0 bases short, with 7 bases between. Germline V lookup: CDR1 DFQATT, CDR2 SNEGSKA (reference sequence). Written as DNA, the CDR3 is TGCAGTGCTAGAGGCGTCAGCTCCTACGAGCAGTACTTC. This gives the protein CSARGVSSYEQYF.

This clonotype was seen a few times. This sequence joins TRBV28 and TRBJ1-2; D not resolved. Germline-derived CDR1 and CDR2 are MDHEN and SYDVKM. The CDR3 is 12 amino acids. Trimming took 8 bases from V and 6 from J, leaving 13 bases between them. The CDR3 bases are TGTGCCAGCGGATTTCGGACGGATGGCTACACCTTC. This sequence encodes CASGFRTDGYTF.

Only a few counts were recorded for this clonotype. V usage is TRBV20-1 and J usage is TRBJ2-1; 9 bases match TRBD2. This CDR3 has 13 amino acids. From germline, CDR1 is DFQATT and CDR2 SNEGSKA (reference sequence). Losses at the gene ends were 5 bases for V and 5 bases for J; bases not matched to a gene: 4. In nucleotides, the CDR3 is TGCAGTGCTCGACTAGCGGTAGACAATGAGCAGTTCTTC. It codes for CSARLAVDNEQFF.

This clonotype was seen more than once but under ten times. J is TRBJ2-5 and V is TRBV9, with a weak D call TRBD2 (7 bases). Germline loops: CDR1 SGDLS, CDR2 YYNGEE. Trimming stripped 0 bases from V and 4 bases from J, with 10 bases between. This CDR3 region has 14 residues. The CDR3 loop reads CASSVEGGRETQYF. CDR3 coding DNA: TGTGCCAGCAGCGTAGAGGGGGGGCGAGAGACCCAGTACTTC.